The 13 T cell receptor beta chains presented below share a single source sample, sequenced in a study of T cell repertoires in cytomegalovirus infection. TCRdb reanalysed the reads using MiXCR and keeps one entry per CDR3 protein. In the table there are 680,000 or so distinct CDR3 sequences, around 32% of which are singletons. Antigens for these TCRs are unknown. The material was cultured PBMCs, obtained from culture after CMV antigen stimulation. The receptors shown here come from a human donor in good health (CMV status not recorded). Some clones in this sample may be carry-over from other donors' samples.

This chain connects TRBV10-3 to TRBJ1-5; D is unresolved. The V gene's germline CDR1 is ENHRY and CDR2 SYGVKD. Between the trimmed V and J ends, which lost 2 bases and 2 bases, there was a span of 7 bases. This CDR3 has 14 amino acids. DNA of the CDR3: TGTGCCATCAGTGAGCGTACTGGCAATCAGCCCCAGCATTTT. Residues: CAISERTGNQPQHF.

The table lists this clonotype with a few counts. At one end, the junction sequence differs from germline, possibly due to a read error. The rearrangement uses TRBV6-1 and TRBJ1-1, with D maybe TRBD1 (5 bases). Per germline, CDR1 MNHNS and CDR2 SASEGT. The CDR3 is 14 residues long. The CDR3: CASSEHRDVTEAFF. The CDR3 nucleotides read TGTGCCAGCAGTGAGCACCGGGACGTAACTGAGGCTTTCTTT.

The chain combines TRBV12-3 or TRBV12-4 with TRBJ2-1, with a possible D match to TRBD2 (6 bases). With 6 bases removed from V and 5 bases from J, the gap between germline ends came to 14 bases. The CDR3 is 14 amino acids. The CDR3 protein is CASSLFGGNNEQFF. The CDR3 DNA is TGTGCCAGCAGCCTATTTGGGGGGAACAATGAGCAGTTCTTC.

The CDR3 DNA reads as TGTGCCAGTATGGCGCCGGGACTCCCAGACGGCCATGAGCAGTTCTTC. Protein sequence: CASMAPGLPDGHEQFF. The chain joins TRBV6-2 or TRBV6-3 to TRBJ2-1; weak D call: TRBD2 (6 bases). The CDR3 contains 16 residues. Germline CDR1 is MNHEY and CDR2 is SVGEGT. The V end lost 9 bases, the J end lost 8 bases, and 26 bases lay between the germline ends.

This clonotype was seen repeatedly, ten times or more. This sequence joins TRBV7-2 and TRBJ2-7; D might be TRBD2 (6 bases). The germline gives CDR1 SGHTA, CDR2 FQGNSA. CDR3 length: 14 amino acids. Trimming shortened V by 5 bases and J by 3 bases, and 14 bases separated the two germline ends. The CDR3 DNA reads TGTGCCAGCAGCCCTATGGGGCGGGACTACGAGCAGTACTTC. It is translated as CASSPMGRDYEQYF.

The CDR3 protein is CASSLRMDTQYF. The CDR3 nucleotides read TGCGCCAGCAGCCTTAGGATGGATACGCAGTATTTT. V gene TRBV4-1 combines with J gene TRBJ2-3; D gene unclear. The V end lost 4 bases, the J end lost 6 bases, and 8 bases lay between the germline ends. There are 12 residues in the CDR3. Germline loops: CDR1 MGHRA, CDR2 YSYEKL.

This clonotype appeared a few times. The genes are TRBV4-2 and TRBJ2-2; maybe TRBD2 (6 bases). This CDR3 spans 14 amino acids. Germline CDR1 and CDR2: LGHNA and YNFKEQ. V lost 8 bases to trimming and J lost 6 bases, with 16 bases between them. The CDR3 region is CASGGTGFAGELFF. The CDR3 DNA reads TGTGCCAGCGGAGGGACCGGGTTCGCCGGGGAGCTGTTTTTT.

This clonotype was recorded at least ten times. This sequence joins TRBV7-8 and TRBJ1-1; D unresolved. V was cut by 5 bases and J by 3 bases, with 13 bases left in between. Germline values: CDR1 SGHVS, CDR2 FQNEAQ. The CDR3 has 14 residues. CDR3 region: CASSRLQTHTEAFF. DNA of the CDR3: TGTGCCAGCAGCCGATTACAGACCCACACTGAAGCTTTCTTT.

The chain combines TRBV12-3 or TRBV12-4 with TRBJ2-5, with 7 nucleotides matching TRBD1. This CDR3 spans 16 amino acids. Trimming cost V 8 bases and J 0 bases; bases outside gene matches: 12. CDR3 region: CASGHRGVGYQETQYF. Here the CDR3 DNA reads TGTGCCAGCGGACACAGGGGCGTCGGGTACCAAGAGACCCAGTACTTC.

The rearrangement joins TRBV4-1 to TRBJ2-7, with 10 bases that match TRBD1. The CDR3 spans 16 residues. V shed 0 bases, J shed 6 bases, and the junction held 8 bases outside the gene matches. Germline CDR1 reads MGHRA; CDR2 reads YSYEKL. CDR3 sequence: CASSQDGTGEIAEQYF. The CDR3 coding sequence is TGCGCCAGCAGCCAAGACGGGACAGGGGAGATTGCCGAGCAGTACTTC.

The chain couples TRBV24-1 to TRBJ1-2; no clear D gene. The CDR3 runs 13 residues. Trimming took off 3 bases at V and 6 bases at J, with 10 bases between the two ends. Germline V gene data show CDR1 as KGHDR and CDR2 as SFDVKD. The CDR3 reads CATSDPGLDGYTF. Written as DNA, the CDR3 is TGTGCCACCAGTGATCCAGGTTTGGATGGCTACACCTTC.

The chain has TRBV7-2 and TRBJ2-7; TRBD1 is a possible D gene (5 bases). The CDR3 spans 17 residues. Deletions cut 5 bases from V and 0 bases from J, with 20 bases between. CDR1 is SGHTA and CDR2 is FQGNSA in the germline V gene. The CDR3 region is CASSPSPGYQASYEQYF. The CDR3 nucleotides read TGTGCCAGCAGCCCCAGCCCAGGGTACCAGGCCTCCTACGAGCAGTACTTC.

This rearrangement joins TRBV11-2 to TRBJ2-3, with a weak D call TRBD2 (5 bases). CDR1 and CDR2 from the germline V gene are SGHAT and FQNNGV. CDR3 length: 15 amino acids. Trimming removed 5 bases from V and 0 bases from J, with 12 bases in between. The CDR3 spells CASSRTLPSTDTQYF. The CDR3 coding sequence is TGTGCCAGCAGCCGGACTTTACCTAGCACAGATACGCAGTATTTT.